Below are 7 T cell receptor beta chains sequenced from a single sample in a study of T cells in localized non-small cell lung cancer. Some clones are missing from TCRdb's copy, which holds only in-frame ones; the method was immunoSEQ multiplex PCR. The table shows roughly 21,000 clones, with about 88% occurring only once. Sequenced here: peripheral blood, sampled before any cancer treatment. The origin of the receptors is a man aged 35 to 69 with stage I lung adenocarcinoma.

This clone occurred once. This sequence joins TRBV7-9 and TRBJ1-3; 7 positions match TRBD1. With V trimmed by 5 bases and J by 0 bases, 7 bases remained unmatched. This CDR3 spans 16 amino acids. CDR1 is SEHNR and CDR2 is FQNEAQ in the germline V gene (reference sequence). DNA of the CDR3: TGTGCCAGCAGCACCACAGGGGCCGGCTCTGGAAACACCATATATTTT. It specifies CASSTTGAGSGNTIYF. Together with reference TRBV7-9 and TRBJ1-3, the CDR3 gives the full variable domain: DTGVSQNPRHKITKRGQNVTFRCDPISEHNRLYWYRQTLGQGPEFLTYFQNEAQLEKSRLLSDRFSAERPKGSFSTLEIQRTEQGDSAMYLCASSTTGAGSGNTIYFGEGSWLTVV.

The V gene is TRBV7-8, the J gene TRBJ2-3; 10 bases match TRBD2. The V segment lost 2 bases and the J segment 1 base; nucleotides outside the gene matches: 0. This CDR3 comprises 15 residues. In germline, CDR1 is SGHVS, CDR2 FQNEAQ. The CDR3 DNA is TGTGCCAGCAGCTTAACTAGCGGGGGCACAGATACGCAGTATTTT. It yields the protein CASSLTSGGTDTQYF.

The V call is TRBV27, the J call TRBJ1-1; TRBD1 matches 9 bases. The germline CDR1 and CDR2 sequences are MNHEY and SMNVEV (reference sequence). The CDR3 length is 14 residues. The ends lost 5 bases at V and 5 bases at J; junction bases unmatched: 6. The chain's CDR3 is CASSPGQGLTEAFF. The CDR3, as DNA: TGTGCCAGCAGTCCGGGACAGGGATTAACTGAAGCTTTCTTT.

This chain joins TRBV28 and TRBJ2-3; D unresolved. V dropped 2 bases and J dropped 0 bases, with 9 bases sitting between them. The CDR3 loop spans 15 amino acids. Germline-derived CDR1 and CDR2 are MDHEN and SYDVKM. This chain's CDR3 is CASSLGPSSTDTQYF. CDR3 sequence (DNA): TGTGCCAGCAGTTTAGGACCTTCTAGCACAGATACGCAGTATTTT.

The table lists this clone with a count of one. V usage is TRBV19 and J usage is TRBJ2-1; D may correspond to TRBD1 or TRBD2 (6 bases each). Germline-derived CDR1 and CDR2 are LNHDA and SQIVND (reference sequence). The CDR3 contains 16 residues. Trimming shortened V by 3 bases and J by 0 bases, and 12 bases separated the two germline ends. Written as DNA, the CDR3 is TGTGCCAGTAGTATGGAGGGGGGAAGCTCCTACAATGAGCAGTTCTTC. Translated, it gives CASSMEGGSSYNEQFF.

This chain links TRBV9 with TRBJ2-7; D gene unclear. Trimming removed 4 bases at V and 5 bases at J, with 13 bases between. The CDR3 covers 13 residues. Germline V gene lookup returns CDR1 SGDLS and CDR2 YYNGEE. CDR3 sequence: CASSPSPFDEQYF. In nucleotides, the CDR3 is TGTGCCAGCAGCCCTTCCCCCTTCGACGAGCAGTACTTC.

The chain has TRBV7-9 and TRBJ1-4; TRBD1 matches at 8 bases. The V gene's germline CDR1 is SEHNR and CDR2 FQNEAQ (reference sequence). The CDR3 is made up of 14 amino acids. The J segment lost 8 bases and the V segment lost 5 bases, leaving 7 bases of the junction unmatched. The CDR3 loop is CASSPQGASEKLFF. Here the CDR3 DNA reads TGTGCCAGCAGCCCTCAGGGGGCGAGCGAAAAACTGTTTTTT. Together with reference TRBV7-9 and TRBJ1-4, the CDR3 gives the full variable domain: DTGVSQNPRHKITKRGQNVTFRCDPISEHNRLYWYRQTLGQGPEFLTYFQNEAQLEKSRLLSDRFSAERPKGSFSTLEIQRTEQGDSAMYLCASSPQGASEKLFFGSGTQLSVL.